This T cell receptor (beta chain) appears in the sequencing data of a study of CD8 T cells in ankylosing spondylitis. This clonotype has more than one count but fewer than ten. The antigen is unknown. V lost 4 bases and J lost 5, with 19 bases in between. This CDR3 is 15 amino acids long. The V gene's germline CDR1 is SGHRS and CDR2 YFSETQ. General study results and limits: A motif in TCR beta, a set of about 8 highly homologous variants, appeared characteristic of ankylosing spondylitis blood. Reports say disease-linked clones showed up significantly more in matched ankylosing spondylitis synovial fluid.

In TCRdb, the 5' RACE reads were re-called with MiXCR into one record per CDR3 protein. Of about 700,000 distinct CDR3 sequences in the sample, roughly 19% were seen once. Sequenced material: blood, either unsorted or a sorted T cell fraction (not recorded which). The chain couples TRBV5-1 to TRBJ2-7; tentatively, D is TRBD1 (5 bases). The TCR sequence derives from a male donor with ankylosing spondylitis. CDR3 in amino acids: CASSDSGYIANEQYF. DNA for the CDR3: TGCGCCAGCAGCGACTCAGGGTACATCGCTAACGAGCAGTACTTC. The full variable domain, its missing parts supplied by reference TRBV5-1 and TRBJ2-7, is KAGVTQTPRYLIKTRGQQVTLSCSPISGHRSVSWYQQTPGQGLQFLFEYFSETQRNKGNFPGRFSGRQFSNSRSEMNVSTLELGDSALYLCASSDSGYIANEQYFGPGTRLTVT.